The clone carrying this T cell receptor beta chain was seen a handful of times. The target antigen is unknown. This sample stems from a study of blood T cells in healthy people across ages. Alongside a J-beta primer mix, a sample-barcoded 5' primer served in a second PCR lasting about 6 to 12 cycles. A template-switch adaptor with 12 random nucleotides tagged each cDNA molecule. Each CDR3 protein gets one entry after TCRdb re-called the 5' RACE reads with MiXCR. In the table there are hundreds of thousands of distinct CDR3 sequences, 20% to 25% of which are singletons. Isolation yielded PBMCs, at least 6 million per sample, in every case. Broader study findings: Diversity was higher, and naive CD4+ cells more numerous, in long-lived donors than in aged donors. Across the age range, TCR beta diversity per million T cells fell in a roughly linear way.

The CDR3 sequence is 17 residues long. V was clipped by 6 bases and J by 1 base, with 20 bases between them. The germline V gene encodes CDR1 SGHRS and CDR2 YFSETQ. The material sequenced was blood. V gene TRBV5-1 combines with J gene TRBJ2-1, with D unresolved. This TCR was recovered from a man between 65 and 85 years old in good health. In nucleotides, the CDR3 is TGCGCCAGCACGGAGAAGGGTACCCTCGGGTCCTACAATGAGCAGTTCTTC. This gives the protein CASTEKGTLGSYNEQFF.